Listed below are T cell receptor beta chains from one sample, sequenced in a study of blood T cell repertoires in COVID-19. The repertoire was sequenced with immunoSEQ multiplex PCR; TCRdb's copy has only in-frame clones and lacks some. The sample contains roughly 250,000 clones, approximately 86% of which appear only once. Material: PBMCs or T cells enriched from blood (not recorded which). All receptors derive from a woman aged 45-65 years who had recovered from COVID-19. Both conserved end residues are part of each CDR3. D genes are given only for firm matches. A clone size is listed for some rows: how often the clone was seen (once, few, many), or a class if it is expanded.

v_call: TRBV9
j_call: TRBJ1-1
d_call: TRBD1
clone_size: -
cdr3_aa: CASSTGTVDTEAFF
cdr3_nt: TGTGCCAGCAGCACCGGGACAGTCGACACTGAAGCTTTCTTT

v_call: TRBV6-1
j_call: TRBJ1-4
d_call: -
clone_size: -
cdr3_aa: CASSDLGGLGKRGELFF
cdr3_nt: TGTGCCAGCAGTGATCTGGGGGGTTTGGGGAAGCGGGGAGAACTGTTTTTT

v_call: TRBV13
j_call: TRBJ2-1
d_call: TRBD2
clone_size: -
cdr3_aa: CASSPNLGGTSVHLYNEQFF
cdr3_nt: TGTGCCAGCAGCCCCAATTTGGGCGGGACTAGCGTACATCTCTACAATGAGCAGTTCTTC

v_call: TRBV5-1
j_call: TRBJ2-1
d_call: -
clone_size: -
cdr3_aa: CASSLGFTNQDEQFF
cdr3_nt: TGCGCCAGCAGCTTGGGATTTACCAACCAGGATGAGCAGTTCTTC

v_call: TRBV28
j_call: TRBJ2-1
d_call: -
clone_size: -
cdr3_aa: CASSLYSGGPNEQFF
cdr3_nt: TGTGCCAGCAGTTTATATTCCGGGGGACCCAATGAGCAGTTCTTC

v_call: TRBV28
j_call: TRBJ1-1
d_call: -
clone_size: -
cdr3_aa: CASIRENTEAFF
cdr3_nt: TGTGCCAGCATACGAGAGAACACTGAAGCTTTCTTT

v_call: TRBV16
j_call: TRBJ2-3
d_call: -
clone_size: -
cdr3_aa: CASSAIATDTQYF
cdr3_nt: TGTGCCAGCAGCGCAATAGCCACAGATACGCAGTATTTT

v_call: TRBV6-5
j_call: TRBJ2-1
d_call: -
clone_size: -
cdr3_aa: CASSSRVGEQFF
cdr3_nt: TGTGCCAGCAGTTCGAGGGTTGGTGAGCAGTTCTTC

v_call: TRBV14
j_call: TRBJ2-7
d_call: -
clone_size: -
cdr3_aa: CASSDAWGVTYEQYF
cdr3_nt: TGTGCCAGCAGCGACGCTTGGGGGGTGACCTACGAGCAGTACTTC

v_call: TRBV12-3/TRBV12-4
j_call: TRBJ2-4
d_call: -
clone_size: -
cdr3_aa: CASTPDRKNIQYF
cdr3_nt: TGTGCCAGCACCCCCGACAGGAAAAACATTCAGTACTTC

v_call: TRBV7-6
j_call: TRBJ2-7
d_call: TRBD1
clone_size: once
cdr3_aa: CASSLRDRAYEQYF
cdr3_nt: TGTGCCAGCAGCCTACGGGACAGGGCCTACGAGCAGTACTTC

v_call: TRBV25-1
j_call: TRBJ1-1
d_call: TRBD1
clone_size: -
cdr3_aa: CASSRFRGRFPFF
cdr3_nt: TGTGCCAGCAGCCGATTCAGGGGGCGGTTTCCTTTCTTT

v_call: TRBV4-1
j_call: TRBJ2-1
d_call: TRBD2
clone_size: -
cdr3_aa: CASSQRTSGLYNEQFF
cdr3_nt: TGCGCCAGCAGCCAACGGACTAGCGGGCTCTACAATGAGCAGTTCTTC

v_call: TRBV6-1
j_call: TRBJ1-5
d_call: -
clone_size: -
cdr3_aa: CASSENGGNQPQHF
cdr3_nt: TGTGCCAGCAGTGAAAATGGGGGGAATCAGCCCCAGCATTTT

v_call: TRBV9
j_call: TRBJ1-1
d_call: TRBD1
clone_size: -
cdr3_aa: CASSVGQGENTEAFF
cdr3_nt: TGTGCCAGCAGCGTAGGACAGGGGGAGAACACTGAAGCTTTCTTT

v_call: TRBV28
j_call: TRBJ1-5
d_call: TRBD1
clone_size: once
cdr3_aa: CASSLGGAGGGQPQHF
cdr3_nt: TGTGCCAGCAGTCTAGGGGGGGCAGGGGGCGGTCAGCCCCAGCATTTT

v_call: TRBV10-1
j_call: TRBJ2-3
d_call: -
clone_size: -
cdr3_aa: CASSESADTQYF
cdr3_nt: TGCGCCAGCAGTGAATCCGCAGATACGCAGTATTTT

v_call: TRBV27
j_call: TRBJ2-1
d_call: TRBD1
clone_size: -
cdr3_aa: CASSLLQPFGPGTGRKSYNEQFF
cdr3_nt: TGTGCCAGCAGTTTACTTCAACCATTCGGCCCAGGGACAGGGAGAAAATCCTACAATGAGCAGTTCTTC

v_call: TRBV6-5
j_call: TRBJ2-1
d_call: TRBD2
clone_size: -
cdr3_aa: CASRTPGLPYNEQFF
cdr3_nt: TGTGCCAGCAGAACACCGGGACTACCCTACAATGAGCAGTTCTTC

v_call: TRBV24-1
j_call: TRBJ2-7
d_call: TRBD2
clone_size: -
cdr3_aa: CATIPREKDRAGEQYF
cdr3_nt: TGTGCCACCATTCCCAGAGAAAAAGACAGAGCGGGGGAGCAGTACTTC

v_call: TRBV18
j_call: TRBJ2-7
d_call: TRBD1
clone_size: -
cdr3_aa: CASSPKQGDGNSYEQYF
cdr3_nt: TGTGCCAGCTCACCAAAGCAGGGGGACGGAAACTCCTACGAGCAGTACTTC

v_call: TRBV3-1/TRBV3-2
j_call: TRBJ1-6
d_call: TRBD1
clone_size: -
cdr3_aa: CASRWTGSNSPLHF
cdr3_nt: TGTGCCAGCCGTTGGACAGGGTCTAATTCACCCCTCCACTTT

v_call: TRBV30
j_call: TRBJ2-3
d_call: TRBD2
clone_size: -
cdr3_aa: CAWSVRSLAAELNTDTQYF
cdr3_nt: TGTGCCTGGAGTGTACGGAGTCTAGCGGCTGAGCTGAACACAGATACGCAGTATTTT

v_call: TRBV28
j_call: TRBJ2-2
d_call: TRBD2
clone_size: -
cdr3_aa: CASTALGGIVVGELFF
cdr3_nt: TGTGCCAGCACCGCCCTGGGGGGGATTGTGGTTGGGGAGCTGTTTTTT

v_call: TRBV15
j_call: TRBJ2-3
d_call: -
clone_size: -
cdr3_aa: CATSRDSLGRGDTQYF
cdr3_nt: TGTGCCACCAGCAGAGATTCTCTCGGCCGGGGGGATACGCAGTATTTT

v_call: TRBV12-3/TRBV12-4
j_call: TRBJ1-1
d_call: -
clone_size: once
cdr3_aa: CASSRGANTEAFF
cdr3_nt: TGTGCCAGCAGTCGCGGGGCTAACACTGAAGCTTTCTTT

v_call: TRBV5-4
j_call: TRBJ2-5
d_call: TRBD2
clone_size: -
cdr3_aa: CASSPAGGLGSKETQYF
cdr3_nt: TGTGCCAGCTCCCCGGCGGGGGGCCTGGGCTCGAAAGAGACCCAGTACTTC

v_call: TRBV5-1
j_call: TRBJ2-2
d_call: -
clone_size: -
cdr3_aa: CASSLAQATGELFF
cdr3_nt: TGCGCCAGCAGCTTGGCACAGGCCACCGGGGAGCTGTTTTTT

v_call: TRBV6-2/TRBV6-3
j_call: TRBJ2-2
d_call: TRBD1
clone_size: -
cdr3_aa: CASSSGQGIGRELFF
cdr3_nt: TGTGCCAGCAGTTCGGGACAGGGGATCGGCAGGGAGCTGTTTTTT

v_call: TRBV7-2
j_call: TRBJ1-5
d_call: -
clone_size: -
cdr3_aa: CASSPRWGAGNQPQHF
cdr3_nt: TGTGCCAGCAGCCCACGGTGGGGTGCAGGGAATCAGCCCCAGCATTTT

v_call: TRBV5-1
j_call: TRBJ1-1
d_call: -
clone_size: -
cdr3_aa: CASSLVQGIEAFF
cdr3_nt: TGCGCCAGCAGCTTGGTCCAGGGAATTGAAGCTTTCTTT

v_call: TRBV18
j_call: TRBJ2-1
d_call: TRBD2
clone_size: -
cdr3_aa: CASSFPGLAGGPTSSYNEQFF
cdr3_nt: TGTGCCAGCTCCTTCCCGGGACTAGCGGGAGGTCCGACCAGCTCCTACAATGAGCAGTTCTTC

v_call: TRBV4-3
j_call: TRBJ2-2
d_call: -
clone_size: once
cdr3_aa: CASSQVAATNTGELFF
cdr3_nt: TGCGCCAGCAGCCAAGTTGCGGCAACGAACACCGGGGAGCTGTTTTTT

v_call: TRBV14
j_call: TRBJ1-1
d_call: -
clone_size: few
cdr3_aa: CASSQLDAKMNTEAFF
cdr3_nt: TGTGCCAGCAGCCAACTAGATGCTAAAATGAACACTGAAGCTTTCTTT

v_call: TRBV27
j_call: TRBJ2-7
d_call: TRBD2
clone_size: -
cdr3_aa: CASRIRLADSYEQYF
cdr3_nt: TGTGCCAGCAGGATAAGACTAGCGGATTCCTACGAGCAGTACTTC

v_call: TRBV27
j_call: TRBJ2-1
d_call: TRBD1
clone_size: -
cdr3_aa: CASSPGTGGYNEQFF
cdr3_nt: TGTGCCAGCAGTCCCGGGACAGGGGGATACAATGAGCAGTTCTTC

v_call: TRBV4-3
j_call: TRBJ2-7
d_call: TRBD2
clone_size: -
cdr3_aa: CASSQNSGGGYEQYF
cdr3_nt: TGCGCCAGCAGCCAAAACAGCGGGGGAGGCTACGAGCAGTACTTC

v_call: TRBV5-4
j_call: TRBJ2-1
d_call: -
clone_size: -
cdr3_aa: CASSSKWGGSSYNEQFF
cdr3_nt: TGTGCCAGCAGTTCGAAATGGGGCGGTAGCTCCTACAATGAGCAGTTCTTC

v_call: TRBV11-1
j_call: TRBJ2-7
d_call: -
clone_size: -
cdr3_aa: CASSLGLGDEQYF
cdr3_nt: TGTGCCAGCAGCTTGGGTCTAGGCGACGAGCAGTACTTC

v_call: TRBV24-1
j_call: TRBJ2-1
d_call: TRBD2
clone_size: -
cdr3_aa: CATSDLGTSGSNEQFF
cdr3_nt: TGTGCCACCAGTGATTTGGGGACTAGCGGGAGTAATGAGCAGTTCTTC

v_call: TRBV4-2
j_call: TRBJ1-1
d_call: TRBD1
clone_size: -
cdr3_aa: CASSPTGSRNTEAFF
cdr3_nt: TGTGCCAGCAGCCCGACAGGGAGTAGGAACACTGAAGCTTTCTTT

v_call: TRBV19
j_call: TRBJ2-2
d_call: -
clone_size: -
cdr3_aa: CASSPLLSRELDTGELFF
cdr3_nt: TGTGCCAGTAGCCCCCTCCTTTCAAGGGAGTTGGACACCGGGGAGCTGTTTTTT

v_call: TRBV18
j_call: TRBJ1-5
d_call: -
clone_size: -
cdr3_aa: CASSQRTDQPQHF
cdr3_nt: TGTGCCAGCTCGCAGAGGACTGATCAGCCCCAGCATTTT

v_call: TRBV28
j_call: TRBJ1-2
d_call: -
clone_size: once
cdr3_aa: CASTSLPPNYGYTF
cdr3_nt: TGTGCCAGCACCTCCCTCCCTCCGAACTATGGCTACACCTTC

v_call: TRBV5-1
j_call: TRBJ2-1
d_call: TRBD2
clone_size: -
cdr3_aa: CASSLMTSGLGSYNEQFF
cdr3_nt: TGCGCCAGCAGCTTGATGACTAGCGGCTTGGGCTCCTACAATGAGCAGTTCTTC

v_call: TRBV28
j_call: TRBJ2-5
d_call: -
clone_size: few
cdr3_aa: CASKTGYQETQYF
cdr3_nt: TGTGCCAGCAAAACAGGATACCAAGAGACCCAGTACTTC

v_call: TRBV14
j_call: TRBJ2-7
d_call: TRBD1
clone_size: -
cdr3_aa: CASSLGPGQGAGSGEQYF
cdr3_nt: TGTGCCAGCAGCCTTGGACCTGGACAGGGGGCCGGTTCCGGCGAGCAGTACTTC

v_call: TRBV29-1
j_call: TRBJ1-2
d_call: -
clone_size: -
cdr3_aa: CSVPTWGVGYGYTF
cdr3_nt: TGCAGCGTCCCGACGTGGGGGGTCGGCTATGGCTACACCTTC

v_call: TRBV3-1/TRBV3-2
j_call: TRBJ2-5
d_call: TRBD1
clone_size: once
cdr3_aa: CASRISWTGGAETQYF
cdr3_nt: TGTGCCAGCAGAATCTCTTGGACAGGGGGGGCAGAGACCCAGTACTTC

v_call: TRBV21-1
j_call: TRBJ2-6
d_call: -
clone_size: -
cdr3_aa: CASSKVTSGSSGANVLTF
cdr3_nt: TGTGCCAGCAGCAAAGTGACTAGCGGGAGCTCTGGGGCCAACGTCCTGACTTTC

v_call: TRBV19
j_call: TRBJ2-1
d_call: TRBD2
clone_size: -
cdr3_aa: CASSVRASGRTYNEQFF
cdr3_nt: TGTGCCAGTAGTGTTCGAGCTAGCGGGAGGACCTACAATGAGCAGTTCTTC

v_call: TRBV7-9
j_call: TRBJ2-7
d_call: TRBD1
clone_size: -
cdr3_aa: CASSYSDRGPYEQYF
cdr3_nt: TGTGCCAGCAGCTACTCGGACAGGGGACCCTACGAGCAGTACTTC

v_call: TRBV5-1
j_call: TRBJ2-2
d_call: -
clone_size: few
cdr3_aa: CASSPKGGGLNTGELFF
cdr3_nt: TGCGCCAGCAGCCCTAAAGGGGGGGGTTTAAACACCGGGGAGCTGTTTTTT

v_call: TRBV27
j_call: TRBJ2-7
d_call: TRBD2
clone_size: -
cdr3_aa: CATRPGLAGPEQYF
cdr3_nt: TGTGCCACCCGTCCGGGACTAGCGGGCCCCGAGCAGTACTTC

v_call: TRBV18
j_call: TRBJ2-5
d_call: -
clone_size: once
cdr3_aa: CASSSGTLIWGETQYF
cdr3_nt: TGTGCCAGCTCCTCCGGGACACTTATCTGGGGAGAGACCCAGTACTTC

v_call: TRBV12-3/TRBV12-4
j_call: TRBJ1-2
d_call: TRBD1
clone_size: -
cdr3_aa: CASRGQANYGYTF
cdr3_nt: TGTGCCAGCAGGGGACAGGCCAACTATGGCTACACCTTC

v_call: TRBV2
j_call: TRBJ2-7
d_call: -
clone_size: once
cdr3_aa: CASLLSYEQYF
cdr3_nt: TGTGCCAGCTTACTCTCCTACGAGCAGTACTTC